These 22 T cell receptor beta chains were sequenced from one sample in a study of blood T cell repertoires in COVID-19. Assay used: immunoSEQ multiplex PCR; TCRdb lists only in-frame clones, some missing. Among fewer than 200,000 clones listed, about 87% were seen once. The sample was peripheral blood. The source is a man between 40 and 49 years old with active or convalescent COVID-19.

This clone is a singleton in its sample. The V and J genes are TRBV6-1 and TRBJ1-1; a possible D gene is TRBD1 (6 bases). The CDR3 is made up of 14 amino acids. V was clipped by 0 bases and J by 4 bases, with 9 bases between them. Looked up from germline, CDR1 is MNHNS and CDR2 is SASEGT. The CDR3 DNA reads as TGTGCCAGCAGTGAAGCCGGGACAACCACTGAAGCTTTCTTT. Its protein is CASSEAGTTTEAFF.

V usage is TRBV2 and J usage is TRBJ1-5, with a tentative D call TRBD1 (6 bases). The germline V gene has CDR1 SNHLY and CDR2 FYNNEI. The CDR3 contains 13 residues. V lost 11 bases and J 5 bases, leaving 16 bases between the germline ends. The CDR3 sequence is CAGRTVTDQPQHF. The CDR3 bases are TGTGCCGGAAGGACAGTGACCGATCAGCCCCAGCATTTT.

In this sample, this clone turned up once. The J gene is TRBJ1-6, the V gene TRBV27; 7 bases map to TRBD1. From germline, CDR1 is MNHEY and CDR2 SMNVEV (reference sequence). The V segment lost 4 bases and the J segment 4 bases; nucleotides outside the gene matches: 7. The CDR3 length is 16 residues. CDR3 protein: CASSSRQGGYNSPLHF. In DNA form, the CDR3 reads TGTGCCAGCAGTTCCCGACAGGGAGGTTATAATTCACCCCTCCACTTT.

Regarding this clone: Other DNA variants within this sample encode the same CDR3. V usage is TRBV3-1 (or the pseudogene TRBV3-2) and J usage is TRBJ1-2; no clear D gene. Trimming took off 0 bases at V and 5 bases at J, with 4 bases between the two ends. The CDR3 consists of 12 residues. CDR1 is LGHDT, CDR2 YNNKEL, per germline (reference sequence). CDR3 sequence (DNA): TGTGCCAGCAGCCAAGATCGGTATGGCTACACCTTC. Amino acid sequence: CASSQDRYGYTF.

The rearrangement joins TRBV2 to TRBJ2-5, with 8 bases matching TRBD1. The CDR3 is 14 residues long. Germline V gives CDR1 SNHLY, CDR2 FYNNEI. The J segment lost 4 bases and the V segment lost 7 bases, leaving 8 bases of the junction unmatched. This chain's CDR3 is CASTVTGQGETQYF. The CDR3 DNA follows: TGTGCCAGCACTGTGACAGGACAGGGAGAGACCCAGTACTTC.

The V and J genes are TRBV6-5 and TRBJ1-1, with TRBD1 as a possible D gene (5 bases). Trimming removed 7 bases from V and 6 bases from J, with 15 bases in between. This CDR3 region has 13 residues. Germline lookup yields CDR1 MNHEY and CDR2 SVGAGI. This CDR3 is CASTSTVQAEAFF. For the CDR3, the DNA is TGTGCCAGCACCTCGACAGTTCAGGCTGAAGCTTTCTTT.

V gene TRBV5-1 combines with J gene TRBJ2-5; 9 bases are shared with TRBD1. With V trimmed by 5 bases and J by 5 bases, 10 bases remained unmatched. The CDR3 has 15 amino acids. Germline CDR1 is SGHRS and CDR2 is YFSETQ. As DNA, the CDR3 is TGCGCCAGCAGTCCCTCCGGGACAGGGTGGGAGACCCAGTACTTC. Its translation is CASSPSGTGWETQYF. The complete variable domain, with remaining parts taken from reference TRBV5-1 and TRBJ2-5, reads KAGVTQTPRYLIKTRGQQVTLSCSPISGHRSVSWYQQTPGQGLQFLFEYFSETQRNKGNFPGRFSGRQFSNSRSEMNVSTLELGDSALYLCASSPSGTGWETQYFGPGTRLLVL.

This chain connects TRBV7-9 to TRBJ1-1, with a tentative D call TRBD1 (5 bases). CDR1 and CDR2 (germline): SEHNR, FQNEAQ (reference sequence). Trimming shortened V by 5 bases and J by 5 bases, and 24 bases separated the two germline ends. The CDR3 covers 17 residues. The CDR3: CASSPQGQQGSGTEAFF. Here the CDR3 DNA reads TGTGCCAGCAGCCCCCAAGGCCAGCAGGGTAGCGGAACTGAAGCTTTCTTT.

V and J are TRBV19 and TRBJ1-2; 7 nucleotides agree with TRBD1. CDR1 LNHDA and CDR2 SQIVND come from the germline V gene (reference sequence). The V and J ends lost 6 bases and 6 bases, in that order; junction bases with no gene match: 4. The CDR3 contains 12 residues. The CDR3 loop reads CASREGANGYTF. Here the CDR3 DNA reads TGTGCCAGTAGGGAGGGGGCGAATGGCTACACCTTC. The full variable domain, rest sourced from reference TRBV19 and TRBJ1-2, is DGGITQSPKYLFRKEGQNVTLSCEQNLNHDAMYWYRQDPGQGLRLIYYSQIVNDFQKGDIAEGYSVSREKKESFPLTVTSAQKNPTAFYLCASREGANGYTFGSGTRLTVV.

This clone was recorded a few times. V and J are TRBV28 and TRBJ1-1, with no clear D. Germline V CDR1 and CDR2: MDHEN, SYDVKM. The CDR3 is made up of 12 amino acids. V lost 5 bases to trimming and J lost 3 bases, with 7 bases between them. CDR3: CASSEVHTEAFF. CDR3 coding DNA: TGTGCCAGCAGTGAGGTGCACACTGAAGCTTTCTTT.

This chain links TRBV6-1 with TRBJ1-2, with TRBD1 matching 12 bases. V shed 4 bases and J 7 bases; nucleotides not matched to a gene: 13. CDR3 size: 17 residues. CDR1 MNHNS and CDR2 SASEGT come from the germline V gene. This CDR3 is CASSVGGWDRGLSGYTF. In DNA, the CDR3 is TGTGCCAGCAGTGTCGGGGGTTGGGACAGGGGGCTATCTGGCTACACCTTC.

J is TRBJ2-1 and V is TRBV7-3; D not certain. The CDR3 runs 13 residues. Trimming shortened V by 5 bases and J by 0 bases, and 5 bases separated the two germline ends. CDR1 SGHTA and CDR2 FQGTGA come from the germline V gene. CDR3 amino acids: CASSESSYNEQFF. For the CDR3, the DNA is TGTGCCAGCAGCGAGAGCTCCTACAATGAGCAGTTCTTC.

The count of this clone is one. CDR3 nucleotide sequence: TGTGCCAGCAGCTTAGATCAGGTGGGCACCTACGAGCAGTACTTC. Encoded protein: CASSLDQVGTYEQYF. This chain joins TRBV11-2 and TRBJ2-7, with unresolved D. V was clipped by 0 bases and J by 2 bases, with 11 bases between them. The CDR3 loop spans 15 amino acids. Per germline, CDR1 SGHAT and CDR2 FQNNGV.

This chain connects TRBV30 to TRBJ1-1; the D is unclear. This CDR3 contains 15 residues. The ends were cut back, 2 bases at V and 4 bases at J, with 17 bases in the middle. Germline V CDR1 and CDR2: GTSNPN, SVGIG (reference sequence). In nucleotides, the CDR3 is TGTGCCTGGAGTCAGACGGGGATCAGAAGCACTGAAGCTTTCTTT. It specifies CAWSQTGIRSTEAFF.

V gene TRBV5-4 combines with J gene TRBJ1-2, with D maybe TRBD1 (6 bases). V lost 4 bases and J 3 bases, leaving 13 bases between the germline ends. CDR3 length equals 14 residues. Germline V gene lookup returns CDR1 SGHNT and CDR2 YYREEE (reference sequence). The CDR3 DNA sequence: TGTGCCAGCAGCGTACAGGGTCCGGACTATGGCTACACCTTC. Translating it yields CASSVQGPDYGYTF.

The V call is TRBV9, the J call TRBJ2-1, with 12 bases aligning to TRBD1. J was trimmed by 4 bases and V by 7 bases; bases with no gene match: 24. Germline CDR1 and CDR2: SGDLS and YYNGEE. The CDR3 runs 21 residues. The CDR3 here is CASAPYGDRGRPPSIYNEQFF. The CDR3 nucleotides are TGTGCCAGCGCGCCCTATGGGGACAGGGGGCGACCGCCGTCGATATACAATGAGCAGTTCTTC.

The CDR3 DNA follows: TGTGCCAGCAGCTTAGGGCCGCCGAACACCGGGGAGCTGTTTTTT. Residues: CASSLGPPNTGELFF. The chain recombines TRBV11-3 with TRBJ2-2, with D unresolved. Germline lookup yields CDR1 SGHNT and CDR2 YENEEA. This CDR3 is built from 15 residues. The germline V and J ends were trimmed by 1 base and 0 bases, with 6 bases remaining between them.

The V and J genes are TRBV30 and TRBJ1-5; maybe TRBD1 (5 bases). Germline CDR1 and CDR2: GTSNPN and SVGIG (reference sequence). The V end was cut by 0 bases, the J end by 10 bases, with 16 bases between. The CDR3 is 14 amino acids. Written as DNA, the CDR3 is TGTGCCTGGAGTGTACTGGGGGGGGGACGTCCCCAGCATTTT. Protein product: CAWSVLGGGRPQHF.

CDR3 amino acids: CASSTLGGTYEQYF. CDR3 DNA: TGTGCCAGCAGCACCCTCGGAGGAACCTACGAGCAGTACTTC. The genes are TRBV28 and TRBJ2-7; TRBD2 might be the D (5 bases). Trimming stripped 6 bases from V and 2 bases from J, with 14 bases between. CDR1 is MDHEN, CDR2 SYDVKM, per germline. This CDR3 is built from 14 residues.

This chain joins TRBV19 and TRBJ2-3; TRBD1 aligns across 10 bases. This CDR3 contains 15 residues. Trimming removed 7 bases from V and 4 bases from J; junction bases left unmatched: 8. The germline V gene has CDR1 LNHDA and CDR2 SQIVND (reference sequence). The CDR3 DNA follows: TGTGCCAGTAATTTACCGGGACAGGGGCCAGATACGCAGTATTTT. Amino acids: CASNLPGQGPDTQYF. The full variable domain, rest sourced from reference TRBV19 and TRBJ2-3, is DGGITQSPKYLFRKEGQNVTLSCEQNLNHDAMYWYRQDPGQGLRLIYYSQIVNDFQKGDIAEGYSVSREKKESFPLTVTSAQKNPTAFYLCASNLPGQGPDTQYFGPGTRLTVL.

The chain has TRBV29-1 and TRBJ1-2, with D possibly TRBD1 on 6 matching bases. Trimming removed 4 bases from V and 8 bases from J, with 20 bases in between. CDR1 SQVTM and CDR2 ANQGSEA come from the germline V gene. The CDR3 is made up of 14 amino acids. DNA of the CDR3: TGCAGCGTTGGGGCCGGTGGGGGACAAAGAGGCTACACCTTC. Encoded protein: CSVGAGGGQRGYTF.

V gene TRBV18 combines with J gene TRBJ1-1; the match to TRBD1 covers 8 bases. Per the germline V gene, CDR1 is KGHSH and CDR2 is LQKENI. The trim removed 4 bases at V and 5 bases at J, leaving 15 bases unmatched. This CDR3 has 17 residues. CDR3 residues: CASSLGGQGRGGTEAFF. For the CDR3, the DNA is TGTGCCAGCTCACTCGGTGGACAGGGTCGAGGAGGGACTGAAGCTTTCTTT.